One TCR beta chain is described in this entry. Antigen: not known. Relative to the germline gene, one junction end is altered; a read error may explain this. This specimen comes from a study of post-analysis software for immune sequencing data. Study findings and constraints: Five or six TRBV segments, including TRBV5-6, TRBV5-1 and TRBV20-1, were more frequent in patients than controls.

The library was made from cDNA and included unique molecular identifiers. TCRdb recomputed calls from the PCR reads with MiXCR, one row per CDR3 protein. This table holds about 400,000 distinct CDR3 sequences, roughly 35% found once. This CDR3 has 15 amino acids. Germline assignment: CDR1 LGHNA and CDR2 YSLEER. This TCR was sampled from a girl aged 5-17 years with multiple sclerosis. Material: blood. V usage is TRBV4-3 and J usage is TRBJ1-6; no definite D call. CDR3 nucleotides: TGCGCCGGCAGCTTACAGAGCTCCTATAATTCACCCCTCCACTTT. Amino acid sequence: CAGSLQSSYNSPLHF.